The text below deals with one T cell receptor beta chain. Its antigen is not identified. It was with 60 Vbeta and 13 Jbeta primers that the PCR ran. Libraries were prepared by immunoSEQ multiplex PCR; TCRdb keeps only in-frame clonotypes and omits some of them. Seen here are roughly 160,000 clones, 80% to 85% observed once, and the top ten hold approximately 2.4%. The sample originates from a study of cytomegalovirus exposure and HLA in healthy donors. Study in general: An analysis done earlier identified more than 90 million unique TCR beta sequences from roughly 190 million T cells.

Notes on the study in general: For TCR beta chains, V- and J-gene trimming was later linked to a missense DCLRE1C variant.

Healthy individuals who donated bone marrow served as the donors. This clonotype originated in a male donor in good health and CMV-seronegative. The sequenced sample consisted of PBMCs.

CDR3 region: CASSLGGSEKLFF. The DNA for the CDR3 is TGTGCCAGCAGCTTAGGAGGGAGTGAAAAACTGTTTTTT. The V and J genes are TRBV7-6 and TRBJ1-4; no firm D call. With 1 base removed from V and 7 bases from J, the gap between germline ends came to 7 bases. This CDR3 comprises 13 residues. Germline V gene sequence: CDR1 SGHVS, CDR2 FNYEAQ.